These 6 T cell receptor beta chains were sequenced from one sample in a study of cytomegalovirus exposure and HLA in healthy donors. Primers: 60 Vbeta forward and 13 Jbeta reverse. TCRdb's copy holds only in-frame clones and misses some; the assay was immunoSEQ multiplex PCR. The repertoire holds around 67,000 clones, 55% to 65% seen once, with around 3% in the top ten. Material: PBMCs. The receptors were gathered from a woman aged 45-59 years in good health and CMV-seronegative.

This clone was counted a few times. V gene TRBV5-4 combines with J gene TRBJ2-5; D unclear. Germline assignment: CDR1 SGHNT and CDR2 YYREEE (reference sequence). The germline V and J ends were trimmed by 3 bases and 2 bases, with 11 bases remaining between them. The CDR3 runs to 14 residues. The CDR3 sequence is CASSSKVQQETQYF. The CDR3, as DNA: TGTGCCAGCAGCTCGAAAGTCCAGCAAGAGACCCAGTACTTC.

Only a few counts were recorded for this clone. This chain joins TRBV18 and TRBJ2-1; D call uncertain. Trimming removed 3 bases from V and 0 bases from J, with 9 bases in between. CDR3 size: 15 residues. CDR1 and CDR2 from the germline V gene are KGHSH and LQKENI. The CDR3 DNA sequence: TGTGCCAGCTCACCTCTCCCGAGCTCCTACAATGAGCAGTTCTTC. It yields the protein CASSPLPSSYNEQFF. The whole variable domain, filled in from reference TRBV18 and TRBJ2-1, reads NAGVMQNPRHLVRRRGQEARLRCSPMKGHSHVYWYRQLPEEGLKFMVYLQKENIIDESGMPKERFSAEFPKEGPSILRIQQVVRGDSAAYFCASSPLPSSYNEQFFGPGTRLTVL.

The chain couples TRBV14 to TRBJ1-1; TRBD1 agrees at 7 bases. CDR1 and CDR2 from the germline V gene are SGHDN and FVKESK. V shed 2 bases, J shed 5 bases, and the junction held 8 bases outside the gene matches. CDR3 size: 15 residues. The CDR3 region has the DNA TGTGCCAGCAGCCAATCCGGGACAGCTGGTACTGAAGCTTTCTTT. It codes for CASSQSGTAGTEAFF.

In this sample, this clone turned up a few times. V and J are TRBV7-9 and TRBJ1-4; D might be TRBD1 (6 bases). Germline V gene sequence: CDR1 SEHNR, CDR2 FQNEAQ (reference sequence). CDR3 size: 19 residues. The ends were cut back, 1 base at V and 7 bases at J, with 25 bases in the middle. The CDR3 coding sequence is TGTGCCAGCAGCTTAGGGACAGTGGTTGGGTCTCCCCGGGGTGAAAAACTGTTTTTT. It translates to CASSLGTVVGSPRGEKLFF.

The J gene is TRBJ1-2, the V gene TRBV2; 8 bases align to TRBD1. The length of the CDR3 is 13 residues. Germline CDR1 and CDR2: SNHLY and FYNNEI. V trimming: 3 bases; J trimming: 4 bases; junction bases outside the gene matches: 1. The CDR3 is CASSEDRVYGYTF. The CDR3 nucleotides are TGTGCCAGCAGTGAGGACAGGGTCTATGGCTACACCTTC.

V and J are TRBV6-5 and TRBJ1-2; TRBD1 is a possible D gene (6 bases). Germline CDR1 and CDR2: MNHEY and SVGAGI. V was pared by 2 bases and J by 3 bases, with 7 bases between. The CDR3 runs 13 residues. CDR3 DNA sequence: TGTGCCAGCAGTTACGAGGGGGACTATGGCTACACCTTC. Protein sequence: CASSYEGDYGYTF.